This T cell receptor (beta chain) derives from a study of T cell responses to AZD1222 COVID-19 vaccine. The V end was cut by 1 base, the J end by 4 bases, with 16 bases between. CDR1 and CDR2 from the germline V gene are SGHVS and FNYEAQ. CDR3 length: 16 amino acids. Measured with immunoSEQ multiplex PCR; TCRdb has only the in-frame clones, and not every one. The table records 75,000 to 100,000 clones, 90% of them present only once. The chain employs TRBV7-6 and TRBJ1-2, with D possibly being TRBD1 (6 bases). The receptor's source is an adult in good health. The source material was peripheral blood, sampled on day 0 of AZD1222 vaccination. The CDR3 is CASSLEGGRASYGYTF. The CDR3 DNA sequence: TGTGCCAGCAGCTTAGAGGGGGGCAGGGCTTCCTATGGCTACACCTTC. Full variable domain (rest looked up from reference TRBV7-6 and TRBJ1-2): GAGVSQSPRYKVTKRGQDVALRCDPISGHVSLYWYRQALGQGPEFLTYFNYEAQQDKSGLPNDRFSAERPEGSISTLTIQRTEQRDSAMYRCASSLEGGRASYGYTFGSGTRLTVV.